This T cell receptor beta chain was documented in a study of T cell clones after liver transplantation (dated 2019 in TCRdb). About the full investigation: The samples were obtained from ITN030ST, a randomized trial that attempted immunosuppression withdrawal within 2 years after liver transplantation. Donor-reactive T cell clones were identified using TCRbeta sequencing after a pre-transplant mixed lymphocyte reaction and were then followed in post-transplant blood. As an antigen-independent comparator for the donor-reactive sequences, third party-reactive TCRbeta sequences from pre-transplant MLRs were identified as well. Three of the eight recipients were HCV-positive; the others were transplanted for non-autoimmune, non-viral indications. No induction therapy was given to the subjects, and standard immunosuppression was administered until randomization at 12-24 months post-transplant. Tolerance meant complete immunosuppression withdrawal for at least one year without liver enzymes rising beyond twice the upper limit of normal. Blood samples were collected pre-transplant, then pre-randomization ahead of withdrawal, and finally post-randomization once withdrawal had either been completed or failed. The studied cohort comprised 8 liver transplant recipients, 3 classified as tolerant and 5 as non-tolerant.

Concerning this clone: The specificity of this receptor is unknown. No base quality values were provided; no much bigger clone lies one nucleotide off.

Thawed unstimulated PBMCs were stained for CD3, CD4 and CD8 and FACS-sorted into CD3+CD4+ and CD3+CD8+ populations. Each of the 8 studied subjects was randomized to immunosuppression withdrawal. The Qiagen DNeasy Blood and Tissue Kit was used for genomic DNA isolation. Using immunoSEQ, frozen genomic DNA was subjected to high-throughput TCRbeta CDR3 sequencing, a process that included PCR amplification, mapping, bias correction and internal controls. In the paper's pipeline: Productive rearrangements were retained, and unique TCRbeta sequences were defined by the CDR3 nucleotide sequence together with the V and J gene. Donor-reactive sequences required at least 5-fold expansion in CFSE-low cells versus unstimulated pre-transplant cells and at least 0.01% frequency. Per-subject minimum frequency thresholds, based on the lowest-template unstimulated sample, ensured at least 90% detection power. Jensen-Shannon divergence between the top 1000 TCRbeta sequences after and before transplant was used to measure repertoire turnover. Changes in detection of donor-reactive sequences were assessed with two-sided Fisher's exact tests. The immuneACCESS repertoire file appears here via TCRdb, limited to in-frame rearrangements. These files lack a portion of the clones; in checked studies, under half of the deficit traces to unresolved V genes, and the cause of the others is not known. The V and J calls and clone size are taken from that table; D and trimming were inferred from the DNA. The sample table holds around 21,000 clones, of which about 94% were seen once. Jointly, the top ten make up about 25% of the sample.

Study-level results and caveats: Since no allograft tissue specimens were available, donor-reactive T cells may have migrated into the graft instead of being deleted. When repertoire turnover was accounted for, significantly reduced detection of donor-reactive sequences was found in 7 of 8 subjects for CD4 and in 8 of 8 subjects for CD8. Circulating donor-reactive CD4 TCRbeta sequences fell significantly post-transplant in most of the 8 subjects, irrespective of tolerance or HCV status. Low numbers of available donor cells limited the measurable donor-reactive repertoire in two subjects. Because of small, heterogeneous patient numbers and non-standardized post-transplant time points, the conclusions were only preliminary. Donor-reactive sequences decreased more than third party-reactive sequences, which suggests partial antigen-specific deletion that was not related to withdrawal success.

The V end loses 0 bases and the J end loses 5 bases, and a stretch of 14 bases separates them. CDR1 and CDR2 (LGHNA, YNFKEQ) derive from the germline V gene. The CDR3 runs 16 residues from the cysteine to the phenylalanine. The sequence is cut down to CDR3 DNA, 48 bases in frame from base 1. The sequenced sample was CD8+ T cells from blood, obtained 25 months after liver transplant. This sequence was found in a human patient who received a liver transplant. Some T cells may have been brought in with the graft after a transplant. The rearranged chain carries TRBV4-2 and TRBJ2-1, with a weak D call of TRBD1 (6 bases match). The base sequence is TGTGCCAGCAGCCAAGATCTAACAGGGCCAGACAATGAGCAGTTCTTC. Its amino acids are CASSQDLTGPDNEQFF.